This passage covers 3 T cell receptor beta chains from one sample sequenced in a study of blood T cell repertoires in COVID-19. Libraries were prepared by immunoSEQ multiplex PCR; TCRdb keeps only in-frame clonotypes and omits some of them. The data show tens of thousands of clones, with about 82% seen just once and 1.5% to 2% held by the top ten. Sample: peripheral blood. The receptor source for this set is a woman between 55 and 75 years old with acute or convalescent COVID-19.

This clone was detected once. V and J are TRBV6-5 and TRBJ1-4; no clear D. The germline V gene has CDR1 MNHEY and CDR2 SVGAGI. The CDR3 runs to 15 residues. V lost 0 bases, J lost 0 bases, and 5 bases lay in between. CDR3 DNA: TGTGCCAGCAGTTACTCCCTTGCAACTAATGAAAAACTGTTTTTT. This gives the protein CASSYSLATNEKLFF.

This clone is a singleton in its sample. The rearrangement uses TRBV10-3 and TRBJ1-1, with D possibly TRBD1 on 6 matching bases. This CDR3 is 17 amino acids long. Germline loops: CDR1 ENHRY, CDR2 SYGVKD. V was shortened by 2 bases and J by 4 bases, with 20 bases between the two germline ends. The CDR3 nucleotides are TGTGCCATCAGTGAGAGGTGGCCGGGACAATCGGGCACTGAAGCTTTCTTT. Encoded protein: CAISERWPGQSGTEAFF.

The rearrangement uses TRBV30 and TRBJ1-3, with 7 bases identical to TRBD1. The J segment lost 0 bases and the V segment lost 2 bases, leaving 13 bases of the junction unmatched. The CDR3 contains 18 residues. Germline CDR1 reads GTSNPN; CDR2 reads SVGIG (reference sequence). Here the CDR3 reads CAWSNPPGTAFSGNTIYF. CDR3 in DNA: TGTGCCTGGAGTAACCCCCCCGGGACAGCCTTCTCTGGAAACACCATATATTTT.